This T cell receptor (beta chain) was captured by sequencing in a study of blood T cell repertoires in COVID-19. Looking at the study overall: Collection of acute and convalescent COVID-19 samples took place in the United States, Italy and Spain.

CDR3 length: 15 amino acids. Deletions cut 0 bases from V and 6 bases from J, with 13 bases between. Germline CDR1 and CDR2: SGHDT and YYEEEE. Only in-frame clones appear in the TCRdb table, and some are missing; sequencing was by immunoSEQ multiplex PCR. The sample has 200,000 to 250,000 clones; about four fifths are singletons. The TCR comes from a man in his 60s who had recovered from COVID-19. The sample consisted of PBMCs or T cells enriched from blood (not recorded which). J is TRBJ2-4 and V is TRBV5-6; no clear D gene. The CDR3 here is CASSLAGVRGNIQYF. The CDR3, as DNA: TGTGCCAGCAGCTTGGCCGGTGTACGCGGAAACATTCAGTACTTC.